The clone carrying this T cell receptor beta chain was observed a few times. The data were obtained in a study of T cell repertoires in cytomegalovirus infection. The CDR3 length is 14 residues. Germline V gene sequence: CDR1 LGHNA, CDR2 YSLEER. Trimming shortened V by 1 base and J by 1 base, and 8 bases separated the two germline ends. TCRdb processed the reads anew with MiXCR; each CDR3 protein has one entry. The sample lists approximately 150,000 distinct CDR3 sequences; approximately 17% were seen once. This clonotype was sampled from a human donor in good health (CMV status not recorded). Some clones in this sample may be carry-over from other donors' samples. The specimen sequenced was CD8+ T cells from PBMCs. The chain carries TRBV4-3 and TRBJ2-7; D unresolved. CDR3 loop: CASSQGSKSYEQYF. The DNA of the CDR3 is TGCGCCAGCAGCCAAGGGTCTAAGTCCTACGAGCAGTACTTC.